A selection of T cell receptor beta chains follows, all from one sample in a study of cytotoxic CD8 clonotypes in ibrutinib-treated CLL. TCRdb keeps only in-frame clones here, not all; method: immunoSEQ multiplex PCR. The table shows a few hundred thousand clones, with roughly 67% occurring only once. Sequencing was performed on PBMCs, taken after 36 months of ibrutinib treatment. Every receptor here comes from a human donor with chronic lymphocytic leukemia. Both conserved end residues are part of each CDR3. Each record gives: J gene, V gene, CDR3 protein.

TRBJ1-1 TRBV5-4 CASSSTYTSGNTEAFF
TRBJ2-3 TRBV5-4 CASRPTSGGTDTQYF
TRBJ2-7 TRBV9 CASSVGWGEQYF
TRBJ2-3 TRBV9 CASSVLAGASTDTQYF
TRBJ2-7 TRBV27 CASSFGRSLSYEQYF
TRBJ1-5 TRBV5-4 CASSLEGGGQPQHF
TRBJ2-5 TRBV27 CASSKGGLSETQYF
TRBJ1-4 TRBV11-2 CASSLFLGARGEKLFF
TRBJ2-1 TRBV2 CASPSRGLAGSAEQFF
TRBJ2-7 TRBV11-2 CASSLAAYHQYF
TRBJ2-7 TRBV18 CASSPPDRHSYEQYF